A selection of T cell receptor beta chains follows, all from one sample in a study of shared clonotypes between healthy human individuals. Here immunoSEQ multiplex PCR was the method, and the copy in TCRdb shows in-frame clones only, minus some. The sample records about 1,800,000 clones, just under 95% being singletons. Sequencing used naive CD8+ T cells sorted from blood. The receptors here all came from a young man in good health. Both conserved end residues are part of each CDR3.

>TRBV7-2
CASSLLSGRGDEQFF
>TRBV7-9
CASSGTSGRRDEQFF
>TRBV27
CASSLIVPGQGYEQYF
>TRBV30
CAWSSVGQGTDTQYF
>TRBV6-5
CASSFAEGSYEQYF
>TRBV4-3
CASSLSPASVYEQYF
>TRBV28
CASSLFSSGTDTQYF
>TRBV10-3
CASNSEHNEKLFF
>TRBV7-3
CASSLGWEETQYF
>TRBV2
CASVNQGVEAFF
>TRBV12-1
CASSLRREPQETQYF
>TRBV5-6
CASSLFGSARYEQYF
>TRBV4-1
CASSQVAGTGDGYTF
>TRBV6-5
CASSLLGGENIQYF
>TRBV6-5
CASSLGGARDTQYF
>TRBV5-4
CASSFAGGSTDTQYF
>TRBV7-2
CASSSRTGYSGYGYTF
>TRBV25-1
CASSTDSSWGGYTF
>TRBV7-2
CASSLAGGDGPYEQYF
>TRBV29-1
CSVDYRDGYTF
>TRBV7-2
CASSLVAGQYEQYF
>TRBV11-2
CASSSVEGPDTQYF
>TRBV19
CASSLGQGPYEQYF
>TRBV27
CASRKQEMNTEAFF
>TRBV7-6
CASSPTLGDSETQYF
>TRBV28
CASRTVRGPNYGYTF
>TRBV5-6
CASSGPDRYEQYF
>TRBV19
CASSIRGQLLTEAFF
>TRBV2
CASAEDLYSNQPQHF
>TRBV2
CASSRLAGSTDTQYF
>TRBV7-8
CASSSLAGTFNEQYF
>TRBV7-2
CASSWIGRDEQFF
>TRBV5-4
CASSLGTGPFAEAFF
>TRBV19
CASSTLTGSTDTQYF
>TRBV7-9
CASSLGGLAGGRGYNEQFF
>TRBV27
CASSLFHEQYF
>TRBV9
CASSGGQGETNEKLFF
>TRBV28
CASSLYRTQGNQPQHF
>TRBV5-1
CASSSGQAGSYNEQFF
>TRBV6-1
CASILGTEAFF
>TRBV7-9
CASSWNYEQYF
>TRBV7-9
CASSGLAGGPYNEQFF
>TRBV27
CASRQGASSYEQYF
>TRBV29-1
CSVGDGGVKQPDTQYF
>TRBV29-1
CSVEGGAGVTADTQYF